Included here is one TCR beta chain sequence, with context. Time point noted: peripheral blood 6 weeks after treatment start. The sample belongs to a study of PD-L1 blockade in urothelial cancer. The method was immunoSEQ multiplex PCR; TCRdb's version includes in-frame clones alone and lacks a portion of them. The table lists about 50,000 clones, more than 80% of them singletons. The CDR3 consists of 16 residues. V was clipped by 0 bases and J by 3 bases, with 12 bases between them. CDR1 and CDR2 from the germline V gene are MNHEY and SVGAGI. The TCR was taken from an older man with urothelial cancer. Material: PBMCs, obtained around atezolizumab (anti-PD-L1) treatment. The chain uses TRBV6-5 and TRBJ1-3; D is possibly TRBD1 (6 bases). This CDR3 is CASSYSMGAGGNTIYF. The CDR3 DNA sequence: TGTGCCAGCAGTTACTCGATGGGGGCAGGTGGAAACACCATATATTTT.